The rows below give T cell receptor beta chains drawn from one sample of a study of T cell repertoires in cytomegalovirus infection. The antigens of these receptors remain unknown. TCRdb reprocessed the reads via MiXCR and lists one record per CDR3 protein. The sample yields 300,000 or so distinct CDR3 sequences, approximately 25% seen once. This specimen consisted of cultured PBMCs, obtained from culture after CMV antigen stimulation. The receptors were sampled from a human donor in good health (CMV status not recorded). Some clones in this sample may be carry-over from other donors' samples. The CDR3 runs from the conserved cysteine through the conserved F or W. A D gene is named only where the DNA matches it firmly. A clone size is listed for some rows: how often the clone was seen (once, few, many), or a class if it is expanded.

J | V | D | size | CDR3 | DNA
TRBJ2-7 | TRBV6-6 | . | . | CASSYQDGRYEQYF | TGTGCCAGCAGTTACCAGGACGGGCGCTACGAGCAGTACTTC
TRBJ2-1 | TRBV4-3 | TRBD2 | . | CASSQRRTSGRANEQFF | TGCGCCAGCAGCCAACGGAGGACTAGCGGGAGGGCTAATGAGCAGTTCTTC
TRBJ1-1 | TRBV7-9 | . | few | CASSLYTGNTEAFF | TGTGCCAGCAGCTTATACACGGGGAACACTGAAGCTTTCTTT
TRBJ2-5 | TRBV6-2/TRBV6-3 | . | few | CASSYLLKETQYF | TGTGCCAGCAGTTACTTACTCAAAGAGACCCAGTACTTC
TRBJ1-5 | TRBV19 | TRBD1 | . | CASGVRTGINQPQHF | TGTGCCAGTGGGGTCCGGACAGGGATCAATCAGCCCCAGCATTTT
TRBJ2-7 | TRBV28 | TRBD1 | . | CASRGQGVYEQYF | TGTGCCAGCAGGGGACAGGGAGTCTACGAGCAGTACTTC
TRBJ2-3 | TRBV2 | TRBD1 | few | CASSTLRDRVFPDTQYF | TGTGCCAGCAGTACACTCCGGGACAGGGTGTTCCCAGATACGCAGTATTTT
TRBJ2-2 | TRBV19 | TRBD2 | . | CASSIGLAGGEDTGELFF | TGTGCCAGTAGTATTGGACTAGCGGGAGGTGAGGACACCGGGGAGCTGTTTTTT
TRBJ2-1 | TRBV7-2 | TRBD1 | . | CASSDRVDEQFF | TGTGCCAGCAGCGACAGGGTTGATGAGCAGTTCTTC
TRBJ2-5 | TRBV5-1 | . | few | CASSLAKGSGQETQYF | TGCGCCAGCAGCTTGGCCAAAGGTAGCGGACAAGAGACCCAGTACTTC
TRBJ2-7 | TRBV7-2 | . | many | CASSVTRSIPSSSYEQYF | TGTGCCAGCAGCGTGACTAGAAGCATACCTAGTAGCTCCTACGAGCAGTACTTC
TRBJ2-3 | TRBV7-9 | . | . | CASSKWSTDTQYF | TGTGCCAGCAGCAAATGGTCCACAGATACGCAGTATTTT
TRBJ2-7 | TRBV6-6 | TRBD2 | . | CASSYGLAGSEQYF | TGTGCCAGCAGTTATGGACTAGCGGGTAGCGAGCAGTACTTC
TRBJ2-5 | TRBV19 | . | many | CASSMGKGQGETQYF | TGTGCCAGTAGTATGGGTAAGGGGCAAGGAGAGACCCAGTACTTC
TRBJ2-3 | TRBV11-3 | TRBD2 | few | CASSFLAGSTDTQYF | TGTGCCAGCAGCTTCCTAGCGGGAAGCACAGATACGCAGTATTTT
TRBJ1-5 | TRBV6-2/TRBV6-3 | . | . | CASSRVVGNQPQHF | TGTGCCAGCAGCAGAGTCGTCGGCAATCAGCCCCAGCATTTT
TRBJ1-6 | TRBV7-9 | TRBD1 | . | CASSPGGWNSPLHF | TGTGCCAGCAGCCCAGGGGGATGGAATTCACCCCTCCACTTT